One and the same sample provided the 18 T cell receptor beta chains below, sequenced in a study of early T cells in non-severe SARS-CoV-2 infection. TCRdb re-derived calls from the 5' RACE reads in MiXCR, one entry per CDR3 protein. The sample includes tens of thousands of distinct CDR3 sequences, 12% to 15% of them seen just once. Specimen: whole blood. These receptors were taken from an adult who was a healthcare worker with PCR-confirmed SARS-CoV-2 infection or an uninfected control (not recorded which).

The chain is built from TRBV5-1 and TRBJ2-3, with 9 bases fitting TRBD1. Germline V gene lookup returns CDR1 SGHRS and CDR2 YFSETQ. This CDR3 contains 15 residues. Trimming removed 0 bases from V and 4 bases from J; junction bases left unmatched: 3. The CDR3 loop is CASSLEGQGSDTQYF. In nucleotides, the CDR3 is TGCGCCAGCAGCTTGGAGGGACAGGGATCAGATACGCAGTATTTT.

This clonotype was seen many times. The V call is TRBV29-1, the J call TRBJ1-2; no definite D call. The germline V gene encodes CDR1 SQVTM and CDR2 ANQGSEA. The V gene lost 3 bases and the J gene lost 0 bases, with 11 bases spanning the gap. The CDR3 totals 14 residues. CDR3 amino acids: CSVEAFNSNYGYTF. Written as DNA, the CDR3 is TGCAGCGTTGAGGCTTTCAATTCTAACTATGGCTACACCTTC.

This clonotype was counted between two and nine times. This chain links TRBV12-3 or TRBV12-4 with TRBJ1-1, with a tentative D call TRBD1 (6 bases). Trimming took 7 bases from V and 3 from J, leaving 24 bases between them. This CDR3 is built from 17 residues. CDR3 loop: CASTIDGGRRRYTEAFF. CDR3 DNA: TGTGCCAGCACAATTGACGGGGGGCGGCGGCGCTACACTGAAGCTTTCTTT.

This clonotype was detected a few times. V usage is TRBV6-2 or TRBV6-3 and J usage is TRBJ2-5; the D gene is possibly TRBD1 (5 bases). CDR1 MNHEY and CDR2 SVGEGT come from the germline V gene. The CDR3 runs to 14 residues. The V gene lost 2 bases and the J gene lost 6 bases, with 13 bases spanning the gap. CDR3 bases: TGTGCCAGCAGTTACGCTCTAACAGGACAGACCCAGTACTTC. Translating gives CASSYALTGQTQYF.

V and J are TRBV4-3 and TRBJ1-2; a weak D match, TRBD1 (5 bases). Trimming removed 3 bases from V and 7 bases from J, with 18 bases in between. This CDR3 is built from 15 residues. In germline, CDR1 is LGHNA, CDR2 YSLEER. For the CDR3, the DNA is TGCGCCAGCAGCCAGGATCGCAGGGTGACTCGTGGCTACACCTTC. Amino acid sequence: CASSQDRRVTRGYTF.

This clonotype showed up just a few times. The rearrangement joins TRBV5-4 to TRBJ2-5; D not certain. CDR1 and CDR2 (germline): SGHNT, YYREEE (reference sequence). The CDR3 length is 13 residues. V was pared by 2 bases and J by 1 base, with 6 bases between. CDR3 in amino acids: CASSFQTQETQYF. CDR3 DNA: TGTGCCAGCAGCTTTCAGACCCAAGAGACCCAGTACTTC.

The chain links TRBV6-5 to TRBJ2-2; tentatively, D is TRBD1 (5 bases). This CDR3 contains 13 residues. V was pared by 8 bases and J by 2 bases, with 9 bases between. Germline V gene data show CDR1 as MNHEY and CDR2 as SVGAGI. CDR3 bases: TGTGCCAGCCAGGACACAAACACCGGGGAGCTGTTTTTT. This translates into CASQDTNTGELFF.

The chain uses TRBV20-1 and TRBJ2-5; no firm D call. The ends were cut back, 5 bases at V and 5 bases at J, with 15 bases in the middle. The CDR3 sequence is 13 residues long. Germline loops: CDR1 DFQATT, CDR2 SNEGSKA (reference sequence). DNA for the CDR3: TGCAGTGCTGCCCCCAGCGCCCAGGAGACCCAGTACTTC. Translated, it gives CSAAPSAQETQYF.

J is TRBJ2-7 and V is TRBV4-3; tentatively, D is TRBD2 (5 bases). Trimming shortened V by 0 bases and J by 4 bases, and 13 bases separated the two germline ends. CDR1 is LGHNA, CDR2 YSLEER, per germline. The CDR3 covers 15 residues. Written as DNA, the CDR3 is TGCGCCAGCAGCCAAGATGTGGGAGTGCAATACGAGCAGTACTTC. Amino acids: CASSQDVGVQYEQYF.

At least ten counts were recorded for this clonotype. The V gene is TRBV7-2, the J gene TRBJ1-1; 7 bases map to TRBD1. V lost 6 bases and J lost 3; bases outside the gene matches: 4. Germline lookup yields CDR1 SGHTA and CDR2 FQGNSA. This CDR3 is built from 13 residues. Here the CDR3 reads CASSRQGYTEAFF. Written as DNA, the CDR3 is TGTGCCAGCAGTCGACAGGGATACACTGAAGCTTTCTTT.

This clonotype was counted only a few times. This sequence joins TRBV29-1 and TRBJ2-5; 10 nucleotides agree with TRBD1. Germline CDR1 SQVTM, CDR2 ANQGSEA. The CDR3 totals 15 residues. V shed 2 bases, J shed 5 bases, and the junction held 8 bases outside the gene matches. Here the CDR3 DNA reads TGCAGCGTTGAAACCCCGACAGGGGGCTGGGAGACCCAGTACTTC. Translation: CSVETPTGGWETQYF.

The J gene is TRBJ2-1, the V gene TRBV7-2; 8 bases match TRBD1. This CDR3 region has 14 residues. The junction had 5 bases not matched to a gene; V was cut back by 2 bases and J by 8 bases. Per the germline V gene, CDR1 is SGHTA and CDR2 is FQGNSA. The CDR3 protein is CASSLSGGLDEQFF. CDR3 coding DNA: TGTGCCAGCAGCTTATCAGGGGGCCTTGATGAGCAGTTCTTC.

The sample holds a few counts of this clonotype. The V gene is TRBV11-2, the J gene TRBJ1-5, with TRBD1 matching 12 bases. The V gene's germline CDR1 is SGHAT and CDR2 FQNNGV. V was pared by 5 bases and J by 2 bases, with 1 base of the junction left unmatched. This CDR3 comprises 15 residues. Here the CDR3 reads CASSGTGGGNQPQHF. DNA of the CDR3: TGTGCCAGCAGCGGGACAGGGGGCGGCAATCAGCCCCAGCATTTT. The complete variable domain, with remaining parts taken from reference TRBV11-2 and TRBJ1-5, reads EAGVAQSPRYKIIEKRQSVAFWCNPISGHATLYWYQQILGQGPKLLIQFQNNGVVDDSQLPKDRFSAERLKGVDSTLKIQPAKLEDSAVYLCASSGTGGGNQPQHFGDGTRLSIL.

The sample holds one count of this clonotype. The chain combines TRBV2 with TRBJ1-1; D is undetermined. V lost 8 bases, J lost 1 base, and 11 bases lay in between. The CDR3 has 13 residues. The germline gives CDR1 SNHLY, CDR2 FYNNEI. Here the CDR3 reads CASPETENTEAFF. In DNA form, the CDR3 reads TGTGCCAGCCCCGAGACTGAGAACACTGAAGCTTTCTTT.

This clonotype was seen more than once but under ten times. CDR3 protein: CASSLYPLSSGANVLTF. The CDR3 nucleotides are TGTGCCAGCAGTTTATACCCCCTCTCATCTGGGGCCAACGTCCTGACTTTC. J is TRBJ2-6 and V is TRBV28; no definite D call. The CDR3 covers 17 residues. Germline V gene lookup returns CDR1 MDHEN and CDR2 SYDVKM. With 1 base removed from V and 1 base from J, the gap between germline ends came to 11 bases.

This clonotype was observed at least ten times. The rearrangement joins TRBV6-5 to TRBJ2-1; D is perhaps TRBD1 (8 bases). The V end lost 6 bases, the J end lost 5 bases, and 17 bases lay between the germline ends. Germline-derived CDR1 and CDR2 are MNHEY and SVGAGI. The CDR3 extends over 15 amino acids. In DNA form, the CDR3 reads TGTGCCAGCAGCCATGGACAGGGAGGGGACAATGAGCAGTTCTTC. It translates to CASSHGQGGDNEQFF.

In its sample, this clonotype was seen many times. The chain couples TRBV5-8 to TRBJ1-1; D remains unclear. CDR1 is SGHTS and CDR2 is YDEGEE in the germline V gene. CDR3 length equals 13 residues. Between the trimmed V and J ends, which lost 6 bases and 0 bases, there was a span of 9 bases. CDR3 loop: CASTRSMNTEAFF. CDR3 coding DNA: TGTGCCAGCACGCGGAGCATGAACACTGAAGCTTTCTTT. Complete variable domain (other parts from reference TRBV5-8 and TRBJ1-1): EAGVTQSPTHLIKTRGQQATLRCSPISGHTSVYWYQQALGLGLQFLLWYDEGEERNRGNFPPRFSGRQFPNYSSELNVNALELEDSALYLCASTRSMNTEAFFGQGTRLTVV.

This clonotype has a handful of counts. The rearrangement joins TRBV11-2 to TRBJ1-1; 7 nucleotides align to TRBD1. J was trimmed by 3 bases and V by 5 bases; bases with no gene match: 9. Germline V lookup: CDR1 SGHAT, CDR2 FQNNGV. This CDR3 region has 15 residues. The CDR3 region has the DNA TGTGCCAGCAGCCTCGGACAGGCCCCATACACTGAAGCTTTCTTT. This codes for CASSLGQAPYTEAFF. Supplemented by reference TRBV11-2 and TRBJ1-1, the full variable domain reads EAGVAQSPRYKIIEKRQSVAFWCNPISGHATLYWYQQILGQGPKLLIQFQNNGVVDDSQLPKDRFSAERLKGVDSTLKIQPAKLEDSAVYLCASSLGQAPYTEAFFGQGTRLTVV.